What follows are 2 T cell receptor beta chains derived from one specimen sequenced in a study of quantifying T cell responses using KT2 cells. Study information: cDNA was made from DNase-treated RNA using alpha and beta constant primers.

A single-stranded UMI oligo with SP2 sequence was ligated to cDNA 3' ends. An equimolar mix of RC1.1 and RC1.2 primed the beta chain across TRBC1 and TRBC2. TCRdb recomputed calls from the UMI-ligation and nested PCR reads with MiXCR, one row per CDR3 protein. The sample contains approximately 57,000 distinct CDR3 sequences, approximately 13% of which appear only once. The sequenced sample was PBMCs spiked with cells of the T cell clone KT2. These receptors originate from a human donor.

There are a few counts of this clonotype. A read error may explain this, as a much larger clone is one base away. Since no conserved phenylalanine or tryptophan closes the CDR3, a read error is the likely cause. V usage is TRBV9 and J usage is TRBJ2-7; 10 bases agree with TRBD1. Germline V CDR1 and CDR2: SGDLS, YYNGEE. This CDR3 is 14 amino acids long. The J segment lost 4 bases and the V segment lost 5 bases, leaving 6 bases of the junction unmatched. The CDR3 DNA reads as TGTGCCAGCAGTAGCAGGACAGGGGGGTACGAGCAGTACTCC. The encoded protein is CASSSRTGGYEQYS.

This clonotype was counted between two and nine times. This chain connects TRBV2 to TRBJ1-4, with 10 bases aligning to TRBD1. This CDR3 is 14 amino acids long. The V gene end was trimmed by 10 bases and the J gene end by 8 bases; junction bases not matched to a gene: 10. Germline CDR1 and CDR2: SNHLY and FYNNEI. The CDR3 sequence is CATTTGTGEEKLFF. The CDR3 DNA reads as TGTGCCACCACGACCGGGACAGGGGAAGAAAAACTGTTTTTT.